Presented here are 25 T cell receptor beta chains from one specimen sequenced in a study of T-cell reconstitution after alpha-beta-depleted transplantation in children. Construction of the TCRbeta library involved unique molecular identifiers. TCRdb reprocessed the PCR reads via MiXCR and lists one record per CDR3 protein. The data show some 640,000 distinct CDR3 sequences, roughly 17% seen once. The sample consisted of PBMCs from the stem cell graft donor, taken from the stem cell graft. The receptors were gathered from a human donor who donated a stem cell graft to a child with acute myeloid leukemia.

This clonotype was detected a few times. The CDR3 loop is CASSPDRSADTQYF. The CDR3 bases are TGTGCCAGCAGTCCGGACAGGAGTGCAGATACGCAGTATTTT. The chain joins TRBV12-3 or TRBV12-4 to TRBJ2-3; 7 nucleotides agree with TRBD1. This CDR3 is 14 amino acids long. The V gene end was trimmed by 5 bases and the J gene end by 4 bases; junction bases not matched to a gene: 6.

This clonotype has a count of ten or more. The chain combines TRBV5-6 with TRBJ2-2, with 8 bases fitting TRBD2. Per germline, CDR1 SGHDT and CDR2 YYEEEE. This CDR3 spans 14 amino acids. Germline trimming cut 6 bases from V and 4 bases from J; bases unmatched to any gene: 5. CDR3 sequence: CASTPGLGTGELFF. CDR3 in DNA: TGTGCCAGCACCCCGGGACTAGGCACCGGGGAGCTGTTTTTT.

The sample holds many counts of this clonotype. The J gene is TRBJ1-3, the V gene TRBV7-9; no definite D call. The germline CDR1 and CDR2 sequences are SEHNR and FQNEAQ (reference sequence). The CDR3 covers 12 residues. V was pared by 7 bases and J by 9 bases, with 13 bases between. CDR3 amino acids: CASTPPEATIYF. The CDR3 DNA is TGTGCCAGCACCCCCCCCGAGGCCACCATATATTTT.

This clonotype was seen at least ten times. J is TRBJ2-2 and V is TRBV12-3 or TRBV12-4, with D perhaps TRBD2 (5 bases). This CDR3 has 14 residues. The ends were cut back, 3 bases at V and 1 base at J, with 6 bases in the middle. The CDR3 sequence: CASSFGMNTGELFF. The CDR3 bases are TGTGCCAGCAGTTTCGGGATGAACACCGGGGAGCTGTTTTTT.

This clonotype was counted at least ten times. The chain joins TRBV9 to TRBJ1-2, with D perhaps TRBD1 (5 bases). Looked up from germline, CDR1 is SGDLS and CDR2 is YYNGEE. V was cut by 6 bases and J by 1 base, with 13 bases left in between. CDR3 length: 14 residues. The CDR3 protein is CASTGVVNNYGYTF. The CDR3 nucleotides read TGTGCCAGCACGGGGGTGGTTAATAACTATGGCTACACCTTC.

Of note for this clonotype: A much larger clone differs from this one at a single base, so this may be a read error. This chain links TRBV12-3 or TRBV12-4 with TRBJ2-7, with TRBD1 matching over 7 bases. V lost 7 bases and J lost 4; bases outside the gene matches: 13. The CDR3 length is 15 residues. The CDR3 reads CASIYGTALNYEQYF. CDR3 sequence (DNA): TGTGCCAGCATCTATGGGACAGCTCTTAATTACGAGCAGTACTTC.

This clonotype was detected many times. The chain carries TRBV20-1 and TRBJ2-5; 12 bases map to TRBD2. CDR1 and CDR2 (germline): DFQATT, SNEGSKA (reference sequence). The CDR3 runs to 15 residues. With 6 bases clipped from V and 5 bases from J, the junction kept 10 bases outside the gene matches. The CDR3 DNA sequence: TGCAGTGCAAATCTAGCGGGGGGGCCCGTGGAGACCCAGTACTTC. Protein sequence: CSANLAGGPVETQYF.

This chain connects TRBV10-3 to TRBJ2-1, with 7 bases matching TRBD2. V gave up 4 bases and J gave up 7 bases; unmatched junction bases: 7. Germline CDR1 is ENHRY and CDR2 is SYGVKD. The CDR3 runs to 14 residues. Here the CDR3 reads CAISGGSGENEQFF. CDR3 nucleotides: TGTGCCATCAGTGGTGGCAGCGGGGAAAATGAGCAGTTCTTC.

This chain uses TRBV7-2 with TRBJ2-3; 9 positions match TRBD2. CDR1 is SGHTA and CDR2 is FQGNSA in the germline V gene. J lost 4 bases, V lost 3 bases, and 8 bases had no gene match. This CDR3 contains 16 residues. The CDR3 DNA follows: TGTGCCAGCAGCTTCGGAGCGGGGGGAGGGGCAGATACGCAGTATTTT. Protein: CASSFGAGGGADTQYF. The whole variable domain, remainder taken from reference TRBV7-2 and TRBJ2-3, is GAGVSQSPSNKVTEKGKDVELRCDPISGHTALYWYRQSLGQGLEFLIYFQGNSAPDKSGLPSDRFSAERTGGSVSTLTIQRTQQEDSAVYLCASSFGAGGGADTQYFGPGTRLTVL.

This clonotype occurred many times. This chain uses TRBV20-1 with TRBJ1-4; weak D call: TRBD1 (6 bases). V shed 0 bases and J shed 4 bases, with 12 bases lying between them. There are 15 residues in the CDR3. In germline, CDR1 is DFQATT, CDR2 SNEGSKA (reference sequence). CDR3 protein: CSARDGGPNNEKLFF. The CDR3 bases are TGCAGTGCTAGAGACGGGGGGCCTAATAATGAAAAACTGTTTTTT.

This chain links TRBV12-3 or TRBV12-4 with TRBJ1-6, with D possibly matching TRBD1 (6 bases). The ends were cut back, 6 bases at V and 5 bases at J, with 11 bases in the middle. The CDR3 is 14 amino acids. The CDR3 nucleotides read TGTGCCAGCAGCGCACAGGGTAATAATTCACCCCTCCACTTT. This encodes CASSAQGNNSPLHF.

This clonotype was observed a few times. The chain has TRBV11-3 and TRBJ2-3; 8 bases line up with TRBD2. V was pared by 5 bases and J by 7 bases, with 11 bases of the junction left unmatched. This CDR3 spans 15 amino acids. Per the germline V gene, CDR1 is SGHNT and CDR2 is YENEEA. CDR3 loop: CASSPLVRGGNTQYF. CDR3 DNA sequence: TGTGCCAGCAGCCCGTTGGTGCGCGGGGGGAATACGCAGTATTTT.

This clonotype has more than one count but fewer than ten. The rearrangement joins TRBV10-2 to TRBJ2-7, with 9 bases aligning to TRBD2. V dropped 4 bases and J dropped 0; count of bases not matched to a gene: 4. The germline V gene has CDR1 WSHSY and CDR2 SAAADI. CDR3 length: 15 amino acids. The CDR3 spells CASSAGLADSYEQYF. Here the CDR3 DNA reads TGCGCCAGCAGTGCGGGACTAGCTGACTCCTACGAGCAGTACTTC.

The CDR3 nucleotides read TGTGCCAGCAGCTTAGCGTCCCGGGACAGTGCCCATTCACCCCTCCACTTT. This sequence encodes CASSLASRDSAHSPLHF. The V call is TRBV7-6, the J call TRBJ1-6; 7 bases fit TRBD1. The V segment lost 0 bases and the J segment 8 bases; nucleotides outside the gene matches: 10. This CDR3 contains 17 residues. Germline CDR1 and CDR2: SGHVS and FNYEAQ.

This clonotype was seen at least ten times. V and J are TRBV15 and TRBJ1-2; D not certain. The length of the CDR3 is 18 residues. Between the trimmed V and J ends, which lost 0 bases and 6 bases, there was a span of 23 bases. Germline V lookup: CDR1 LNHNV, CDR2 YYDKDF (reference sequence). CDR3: CATSRDRFRAESLHGYTF. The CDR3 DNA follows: TGTGCCACCAGCAGAGATCGGTTTCGGGCAGAATCCTTACATGGCTACACCTTC.

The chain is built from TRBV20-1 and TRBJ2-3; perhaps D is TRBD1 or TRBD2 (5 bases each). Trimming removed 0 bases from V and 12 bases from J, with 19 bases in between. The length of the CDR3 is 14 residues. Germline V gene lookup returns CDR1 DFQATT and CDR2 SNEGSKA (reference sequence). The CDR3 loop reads CSARDRGPGKPQYF. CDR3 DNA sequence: TGCAGTGCTAGAGATCGGGGTCCAGGGAAACCCCAGTATTTT.

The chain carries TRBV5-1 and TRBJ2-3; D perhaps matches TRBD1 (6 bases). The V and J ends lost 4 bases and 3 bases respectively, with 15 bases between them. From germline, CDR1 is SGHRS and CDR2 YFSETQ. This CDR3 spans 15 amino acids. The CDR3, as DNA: TGCGCCAGCAGCCCCCACAGGGATCGAACAGATACGCAGTATTTT. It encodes CASSPHRDRTDTQYF. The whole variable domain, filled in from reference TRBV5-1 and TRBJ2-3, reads KAGVTQTPRYLIKTRGQQVTLSCSPISGHRSVSWYQQTPGQGLQFLFEYFSETQRNKGNFPGRFSGRQFSNSRSEMNVSTLELGDSALYLCASSPHRDRTDTQYFGPGTRLTVL.

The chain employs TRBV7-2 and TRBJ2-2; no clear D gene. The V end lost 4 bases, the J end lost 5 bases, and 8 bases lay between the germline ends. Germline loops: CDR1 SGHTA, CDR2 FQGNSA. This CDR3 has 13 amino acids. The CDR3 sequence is CASSWARTGELFF. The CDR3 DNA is TGTGCCAGCAGCTGGGCCAGGACCGGGGAGCTGTTTTTT.

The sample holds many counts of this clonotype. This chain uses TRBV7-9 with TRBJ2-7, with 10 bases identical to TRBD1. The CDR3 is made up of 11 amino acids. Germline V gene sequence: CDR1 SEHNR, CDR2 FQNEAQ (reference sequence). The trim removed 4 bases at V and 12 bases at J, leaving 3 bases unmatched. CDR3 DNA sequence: TGTGCCAGCAGCTCCGGGACAGGGGTGTACTTC. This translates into CASSSGTGVYF.

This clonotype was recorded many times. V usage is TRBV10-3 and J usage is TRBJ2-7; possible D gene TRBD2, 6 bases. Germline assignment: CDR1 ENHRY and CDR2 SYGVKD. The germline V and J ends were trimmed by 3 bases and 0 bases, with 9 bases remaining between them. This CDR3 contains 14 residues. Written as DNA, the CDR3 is TGTGCCATCAGTGAATACGGGAGCTCCTACGAGCAGTACGTC. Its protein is CAISEYGSSYEQYV.

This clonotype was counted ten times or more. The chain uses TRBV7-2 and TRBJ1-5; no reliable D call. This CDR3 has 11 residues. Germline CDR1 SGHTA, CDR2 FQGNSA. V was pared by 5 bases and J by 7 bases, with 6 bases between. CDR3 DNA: TGTGCCAGCAGCAATAACCAGCCCCAGCATTTT. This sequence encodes CASSNNQPQHF.

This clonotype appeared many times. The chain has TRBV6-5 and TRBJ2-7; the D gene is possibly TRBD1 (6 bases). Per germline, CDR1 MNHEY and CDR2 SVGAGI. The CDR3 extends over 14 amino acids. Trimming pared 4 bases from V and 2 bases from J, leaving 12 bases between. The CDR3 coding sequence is TGTGCCAGCAGTTCGGACAGCCTTACCTACGAGCAGTACTTC. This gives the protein CASSSDSLTYEQYF.

Here the CDR3 DNA reads TGCAGCGTTGGCGAATTCCCCTACGAGCAGTACTTC. Amino acid sequence: CSVGEFPYEQYF. The chain combines TRBV29-1 with TRBJ2-7; no clear D. The V gene lost 4 bases and the J gene lost 2 bases, with 9 bases spanning the gap. Germline V lookup: CDR1 SQVTM, CDR2 ANQGSEA. This CDR3 is 12 amino acids long.

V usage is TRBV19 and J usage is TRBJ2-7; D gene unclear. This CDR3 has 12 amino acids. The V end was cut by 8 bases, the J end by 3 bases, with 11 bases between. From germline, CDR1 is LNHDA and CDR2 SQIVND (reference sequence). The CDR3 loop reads CASGEAGYEQYF. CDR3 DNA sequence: TGTGCCAGTGGTGAAGCCGGCTACGAGCAGTACTTC.

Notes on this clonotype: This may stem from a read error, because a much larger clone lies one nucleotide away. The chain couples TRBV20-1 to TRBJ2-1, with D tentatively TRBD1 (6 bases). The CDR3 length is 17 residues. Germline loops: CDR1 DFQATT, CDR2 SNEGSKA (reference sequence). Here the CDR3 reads CCARRSTGLKLYNEQFF. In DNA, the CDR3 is TGCTGTGCTAGACGCAGTACAGGGTTGAAACTCTACAATGAGCAGTTCTTC.